Described below is a single TCR beta chain sequence and its context. Its antigen target is currently unknown. Base-call qualities are not available, and no considerably larger clone is one nucleotide away. TCRbeta CDR3 regions were amplified from genomic DNA using the immunoSEQ Assay, a bias-controlled multiplex PCR. The published analysis was carried out like this. Nucleated cell counts per sample were estimated from amplification of reference gene primers within the assay. To quantify the absolute abundance of each unique TCRbeta CDR3 rearrangement, sequence reads were collapsed and filtered. Productive Simpson clonality was computed per sample as the square root of Simpson's diversity index over productive rearrangements. TCRdb re-hosts the immuneACCESS table, in-frame sequences only. Its copies lack some clones; in the studies checked, an unresolved V gene accounts for under half of them, and the cause for the rest is not known. D and trimming were read from the DNA, whereas the V and J calls and clone size are those reported in that table. This sample has roughly 120,000 clones in its table, and 84% of those were observed once. In total, the top ten clones hold about 7% of the sample.

This record belongs to a study of blood T cell repertoires in COVID-19 (dated by TCRdb to the early 2020s). Study-wide context: Samples covering the acute and convalescent phases of COVID-19 were provided by collaborators in the United States, Italy and Spain. The material from the prospective study consisted of cDNA or gDNA derived from T cells, B-cell-depleted T cells, or PBMCs. HLA class I and class II types, where available, came from metadata supplied by the sample provider rather than from assay-based typing. The repertoires were released in a freely available public database intended as a resource for research on the immune response to SARS-CoV-2. Subjects who had been exposed to COVID-19, were actively infected with it, or had recovered from it provided the deeply sampled blood TCRbeta repertoires that made up the dataset. Sample metadata almost always included a de-identified subject ID, COVID-19 status, age in years and sex. The samples were drawn from two sources: the first 160 participants of the ongoing ImmuneRACE study, and fewer than 1,500 subjects contributed by 6 global collaborators. The paper's findings and limits, for the study overall: Clinical and demographic metadata were provided uncurated, with the amount varying by source and participant.

From a lookup of the germline V gene, CDR1 and CDR2 are MGHRA and YSYEKL. From the cysteine up to the phenylalanine, the CDR3 has a length of 15 residues. Only CDR3 DNA remains: 45 bases, in frame from the first base. V is pruned by 0 bases and J by 4 bases, leaving 4 bases of the junction without a gene match. Each collaborating institution followed its own protocols to collect whole blood in K2EDTA tubes. For TCRbeta analysis, collaborators shipped samples in one of three forms: frozen whole blood, isolated PBMCs, or DNA extracted from either of those sample types. Sequenced sample: peripheral blood. The sequence derives from a woman aged 45-65 years with acute or convalescent COVID-19. The V and J genes are TRBV4-1 and TRBJ1-2; 8 central nucleotides agree with TRBD1. The CDR3 region: CASSQEPDRGYGYTF. The base sequence is TGCGCCAGCAGCCAAGAGCCCGACAGGGGCTATGGCTACACCTTC.